The T cell receptor (beta chain) under discussion was sequenced for a study of PD-1 blockade in classical Hodgkin lymphoma. Profiled with immunoSEQ multiplex PCR; TCRdb holds only in-frame clones, not every one. The table shows about 46,000 clones, with over 70% occurring only once. The patients all showed relapse after autologous stem cell transplantation, while their brentuximab vedotin exposure varied. This CDR3 has 14 residues. Germline V lookup: CDR1 KGHSH, CDR2 LQKENI. After removal of 2 bases from V and 5 bases from J, the junction contained 2 bases not matched to a gene. Sequences were derived from peripheral blood mononuclear cells (PBMCs), sampled at baseline. This rearrangement joins TRBV18 to TRBJ1-4, with 7 bases fitting TRBD1. The TCR was taken from a human donor with classical Hodgkin lymphoma. The CDR3 is CASSPRGRNEKLFF. Here the CDR3 DNA reads TGTGCCAGCTCACCAAGGGGGCGGAATGAAAAACTGTTTTTT.